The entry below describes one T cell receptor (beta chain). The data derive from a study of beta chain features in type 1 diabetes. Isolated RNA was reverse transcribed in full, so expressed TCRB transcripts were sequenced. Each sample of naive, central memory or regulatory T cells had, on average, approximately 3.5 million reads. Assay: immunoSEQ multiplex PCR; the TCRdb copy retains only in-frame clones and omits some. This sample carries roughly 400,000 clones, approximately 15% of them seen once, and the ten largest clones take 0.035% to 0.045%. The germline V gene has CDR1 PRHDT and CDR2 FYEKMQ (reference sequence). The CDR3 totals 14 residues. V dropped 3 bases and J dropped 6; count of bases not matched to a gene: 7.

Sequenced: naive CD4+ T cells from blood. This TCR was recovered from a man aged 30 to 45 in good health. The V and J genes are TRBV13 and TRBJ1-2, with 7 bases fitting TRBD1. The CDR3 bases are TGTGCCAGCAGCTTGACAGGGACGAAGGATGGCTACACCTTC. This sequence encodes CASSLTGTKDGYTF.